This T cell receptor beta chain was observed in a study of blood T cell repertoires in COVID-19. About the study: Sources were T cells, B-cell-depleted T cells, or PBMCs; the material itself was cDNA or gDNA.

Authors' processing steps: By means of reference gene primer amplification, nucleated cell counts were estimated. Sequencing used immunoSEQ multiplex PCR; TCRdb keeps in-frame clones, though not all of them. That table furnishes V, J and clone size, whereas the DNA furnished D and trimming. Here the sample spans some 420,000 clones, around 87% being singletons. Each participant's cohort was designated according to participant-reported clinical history. The V and J ends lost 5 bases and 7 bases, in that order; junction bases with no gene match: 9. Germline assignment: CDR1 MNHEY and CDR2 SMNVEV (reference sequence). This CDR3 contains 14 residues.

The TCR was taken from a man under 40 who had recovered from COVID-19. The chain uses TRBV27 and TRBJ1-1; the match to TRBD1 covers 8 bases. The sample was PBMCs or T cells enriched from blood (not recorded which). This CDR3 reads CASSRPDREGEAFF. The CDR3 nucleotides are TGTGCCAGCAGTCGGCCGGACAGGGAAGGTGAAGCTTTCTTT.